The entry below describes one TCR beta chain. Other nucleotide sequences from this sample produce the same CDR3. This sample is part of a study of blood T cell repertoires in COVID-19. Study background: Acute-phase and convalescent COVID-19 samples originated in the United States, Italy and Spain. T cells, B-cell-depleted T cells, or PBMCs supplied cDNA or gDNA.

Seattle-derived patients entered the study during active infection and were followed longitudinally. CDR1 MNHEY and CDR2 SMNVEV come from the germline V gene (reference sequence). This CDR3 comprises 14 residues. The V gene end was trimmed by 3 bases and the J gene end by 5 bases; junction bases not matched to a gene: 0. Authors' data handling: Reference gene primer amplification in the assay estimated nucleated cell counts. Only in-frame clones appear in the TCRdb table, and some are missing; sequencing was by immunoSEQ multiplex PCR. That table gives V, J and clone size, and the DNA gave D and trimming. This table holds fewer than 350,000 clones, around nine tenths found once.

The source material was peripheral blood. The rearrangement links TRBV27 to TRBJ2-1; 11 bases agree with TRBD2. The TCR originated in a woman in her twenties or thirties with COVID-19, enrolled during active disease. The CDR3 region is CASSLTSGNNEQFF. In DNA, the CDR3 is TGTGCCAGCAGTTTGACTAGCGGGAACAATGAGCAGTTCTTC.